These 14 T cell receptor beta chains came from one sample sequenced in a study of T cells in Graves' hyperthyroidism and ophthalmopathy. From RNA transcripts, TCR beta CDR3 regions were amplified. HTBI primers were the set used in a first-round RT-PCR of the TCR CDR3. TCRdb used MiXCR to reprocess the multiplex PCR reads, holding one entry per CDR3 protein. This sample has 300,000 to 450,000 distinct CDR3 sequences, with 15% to 18% found just once. Sequenced sample: blood. The receptors stem from a woman aged 18-35 years with Graves' hyperthyroidism that later progressed to Graves' ophthalmopathy.

This clonotype occurred a few times. V gene TRBV6-5 combines with J gene TRBJ2-2; TRBD1 aligns across 9 bases. Per the germline V gene, CDR1 is MNHEY and CDR2 is SVGAGI. The CDR3 runs 14 residues. V dropped 9 bases and J dropped 3; count of bases not matched to a gene: 5. CDR3 sequence: CASTGGADTGELFF. As DNA, the CDR3 is TGTGCCAGTACAGGGGGCGCAGACACCGGGGAGCTGTTTTTT.

V and J are TRBV20-1 and TRBJ2-5; D remains unclear. The germline CDR1 and CDR2 sequences are DFQATT and SNEGSKA (reference sequence). The V end lost 2 bases, the J end lost 3 bases, and 4 bases lay between the germline ends. CDR3 length equals 11 residues. The chain's CDR3 is CSARREETQYF. For the CDR3, the DNA is TGCAGTGCTAGAAGGGAAGAGACCCAGTACTTC.

This clonotype was recorded at least ten times. This chain links TRBV15 with TRBJ1-5; the match to TRBD1 covers 7 bases. From germline, CDR1 is LNHNV and CDR2 YYDKDF (reference sequence). V was pared by 1 base and J by 6 bases, with 3 bases of the junction left unmatched. The CDR3 runs to 14 residues. The CDR3 coding sequence is TGTGCCACCAGCAGAGGACAGGGCACTCAGCCCCAGCATTTT. Its protein is CATSRGQGTQPQHF. Combining the CDR3 with reference TRBV15 and TRBJ1-5 gives the whole variable domain DAMVIQNPRYQVTQFGKPVTLSCSQTLNHNVMYWYQQKSSQAPKLLFHYYDKDFNNEADTPDNFQSRRPNTSFCFLDIRSPGLGDTAMYLCATSRGQGTQPQHFGDGTRLSIL.

This chain links TRBV7-2 with TRBJ2-5, with no clear D. The germline V gene has CDR1 SGHTA and CDR2 FQGNSA. There are 12 residues in the CDR3. V was clipped by 5 bases and J by 5 bases, with 9 bases between them. The CDR3: CASSIRRETQYF. As DNA, the CDR3 is TGTGCCAGCAGCATCCGAAGGGAGACCCAGTACTTC. Supplemented by reference TRBV7-2 and TRBJ2-5, the full variable domain reads GAGVSQSPSNKVTEKGKDVELRCDPISGHTALYWYRQSLGQGLEFLIYFQGNSAPDKSGLPSDRFSAERTGGSVSTLTIQRTQQEDSAVYLCASSIRRETQYFGPGTRLLVL.

In its sample, this clonotype was seen many times. The chain employs TRBV11-2 and TRBJ2-1; 10 nucleotides match TRBD2. Trimming at V came to 1 base and at J to 4 bases, leaving 7 bases not matched to a gene. This CDR3 region has 17 residues. CDR1 and CDR2 from the germline V gene are SGHAT and FQNNGV. In DNA, the CDR3 is TGTGCCAGCAGCTTAGGTGTTACTAGCGGGGTTTACAATGAGCAGTTCTTC. The encoded protein is CASSLGVTSGVYNEQFF.

This clonotype appeared many times. The chain recombines TRBV10-3 with TRBJ2-3, with TRBD2 matching 10 bases. The CDR3 covers 15 residues. The germline V gene encodes CDR1 ENHRY and CDR2 SYGVKD. With V trimmed by 6 bases and J by 6 bases, 9 bases remained unmatched. Here the CDR3 DNA reads TGTGCCATCAGGGAGACTAGCGGGTATTTGGATACGCAGTATTTT. Amino acid sequence: CAIRETSGYLDTQYF.

The chain carries TRBV20-1 and TRBJ2-1; D call uncertain. This CDR3 is built from 13 residues. V was cut by 6 bases and J by 1 base, with 10 bases left in between. Germline V CDR1 and CDR2: DFQATT, SNEGSKA (reference sequence). CDR3 region: CSARRASYNEQFF. The CDR3 bases are TGCAGTGCACGAAGGGCTTCCTACAATGAGCAGTTCTTC.

This clonotype occurred a few times. This chain links TRBV10-2 with TRBJ2-3, with TRBD2 matching over 7 bases. Germline CDR1 and CDR2: WSHSY and SAAADI. CDR3 length: 14 residues. V shed 5 bases, J shed 3 bases, and the junction held 5 bases outside the gene matches. The CDR3 here is CASSPTSRTDTQYF. CDR3 coding DNA: TGCGCCAGCAGTCCGACTAGCAGGACAGATACGCAGTATTTT.

The V gene is TRBV20-1, the J gene TRBJ2-3; D might be TRBD2 (7 bases). Germline CDR1 is DFQATT and CDR2 is SNEGSKA (reference sequence). The CDR3 contains 15 residues. V lost 6 bases and J lost 0, with 16 bases in between. CDR3: CSAMGGAWSTDTQYF. The CDR3 DNA is TGCAGTGCGATGGGGGGGGCTTGGAGCACAGATACGCAGTATTTT.

This clonotype was recorded many times. CDR3 region: CASSSGTSYEQYF. The CDR3 bases are TGTGCCAGCAGTTCAGGGACCTCCTACGAGCAGTACTTC. This rearrangement joins TRBV28 to TRBJ2-7; D may correspond to TRBD1 or TRBD2 (5 bases each). Trimming took off 4 bases at V and 0 bases at J, with 7 bases between the two ends. This CDR3 is 13 amino acids long. The germline V gene encodes CDR1 MDHEN and CDR2 SYDVKM.

V gene TRBV20-1 combines with J gene TRBJ1-2; D perhaps matches TRBD1 (5 bases). Trimming cost V 6 bases and J 6 bases, with 14 bases left between them. The CDR3 has 12 residues. The germline V gene has CDR1 DFQATT and CDR2 SNEGSKA (reference sequence). The CDR3 reads CSAPSGFDGYTF. The CDR3 DNA reads TGCAGTGCCCCGTCAGGGTTCGATGGCTACACCTTC.

The sample holds a few counts of this clonotype. V usage is TRBV11-3 and J usage is TRBJ2-1; D may correspond to TRBD1 or TRBD2 (5 bases each). V was clipped by 2 bases and J by 12 bases, with 20 bases between them. Germline-derived CDR1 and CDR2 are SGHNT and YENEEA. CDR3 length: 15 amino acids. CDR3 in amino acids: CASSLRGANNEGQFF. CDR3 coding DNA: TGTGCCAGCAGCTTACGAGGGGCCAATAATGAAGGGCAGTTCTTC.

The CDR3 sequence is CASRSTGGRAEAFF. The DNA for the CDR3 is TGCGCCAGCAGATCTACAGGGGGTCGGGCTGAAGCTTTCTTT. This chain joins TRBV5-1 and TRBJ1-1; 8 nucleotides line up with TRBD1. V trimming: 5 bases; J trimming: 6 bases; junction bases outside the gene matches: 9. The CDR3 extends over 14 amino acids. The germline CDR1 and CDR2 sequences are SGHRS and YFSETQ.

This clonotype was seen many times. The rearrangement links TRBV20-1 to TRBJ2-3; 9 nucleotides match TRBD1. The trim removed 3 bases at V and 3 bases at J, leaving 7 bases unmatched. Germline V gives CDR1 DFQATT, CDR2 SNEGSKA (reference sequence). The length of the CDR3 is 15 residues. For the CDR3, the DNA is TGCAGTGCTAGCCCGGACAGGGGATTAACAGATACGCAGTATTTT. Protein: CSASPDRGLTDTQYF.